The 28 T cell receptor beta chains presented below share a single source sample, sequenced in a study of shared clonotypes between healthy human individuals. The table came from immunoSEQ multiplex PCR; TCRdb's copy has only in-frame clones and leaves some out. The table records 630,000 or so clones, more than 95% of them present only once. In the naive CD8 group, cells lacked CD45RO and were positively selected for CCR7, so terminally differentiated effector memory CD45RA+ cells were left out. The source material was naive CD8+ T cells sorted from blood. The source is a man aged 25 to 40 in good health.

The chain has TRBV28 and TRBJ2-7, with TRBD1 matching 7 bases. The CDR3 has 18 amino acids. Trimming took 5 bases from V and 1 from J; bases not matched to a gene: 17. Germline V gives CDR1 MDHEN, CDR2 SYDVKM. CDR3 sequence reads: CASSPRGTQVWASYEQYF. In DNA, the CDR3 is TGTGCCAGCAGTCCCAGGGGGACACAAGTTTGGGCTTCCTACGAGCAGTACTTC.

The chain employs TRBV10-3 and TRBJ1-2, with TRBD1 as a possible D gene (5 bases). Deletions cut 4 bases from V and 4 bases from J, with 19 bases between. The germline V gene has CDR1 ENHRY and CDR2 SYGVKD. This CDR3 contains 16 residues. This CDR3 reads CAISAPWVRGTYGYTF. As DNA, the CDR3 is TGTGCCATCAGTGCACCCTGGGTTAGGGGTACCTATGGCTACACCTTC.

The genes are TRBV29-1 and TRBJ2-7; TRBD2 agrees at 10 bases. The V gene end was trimmed by 0 bases and the J gene end by 2 bases; junction bases not matched to a gene: 4. CDR1 is SQVTM and CDR2 is ANQGSEA in the germline V gene. CDR3 length: 15 residues. The CDR3 is CSVEDGLAETYEQYF. CDR3 sequence (DNA): TGCAGCGTTGAAGACGGACTAGCGGAGACCTACGAGCAGTACTTC.

J is TRBJ2-7 and V is TRBV9; possibly TRBD1 or TRBD2 for D (6 bases each). V was cut by 0 bases and J by 2 bases, with 15 bases left in between. Looked up from germline, CDR1 is SGDLS and CDR2 is YYNGEE. CDR3 length equals 16 residues. CDR3 region: CASSVGERGVAYEQYF. CDR3 nucleotide sequence: TGTGCCAGCAGCGTAGGGGAGAGGGGGGTCGCCTACGAGCAGTACTTC.

The CDR3 sequence: CASSPLTGSYEQYF. As DNA, the CDR3 is TGTGCCAGCAGTCCCCTGACAGGGTCCTACGAGCAGTACTTC. The gene calls are TRBV6-5 and TRBJ2-7; 7 positions match TRBD1. The J segment lost 1 base and the V segment lost 5 bases, leaving 5 bases of the junction unmatched. Looked up from germline, CDR1 is MNHEY and CDR2 is SVGAGI. This CDR3 contains 14 residues.

The chain uses TRBV10-3 and TRBJ2-2; 10 nucleotides agree with TRBD2. V lost 4 bases, J lost 10 bases, and 6 bases stayed unmatched. The CDR3 has 14 amino acids. Germline loops: CDR1 ENHRY, CDR2 SYGVKD. For the CDR3, the DNA is TGTGCCATCAGTGGGCGGCTAGCGGGAGAGGAGCTGTTTTTT. It encodes CAISGRLAGEELFF.

This chain links TRBV7-9 with TRBJ2-3; 12 bases match TRBD2. The trim removed 6 bases at V and 4 bases at J, leaving 11 bases unmatched. Per the germline V gene, CDR1 is SEHNR and CDR2 is FQNEAQ (reference sequence). The CDR3 has 17 residues. CDR3 sequence: CASSPSPSGRGPDTQYF. In nucleotides, the CDR3 is TGTGCCAGCAGTCCCTCACCTAGCGGGAGGGGTCCAGATACGCAGTATTTT. Full variable domain (rest looked up from reference TRBV7-9 and TRBJ2-3): DTGVSQNPRHKITKRGQNVTFRCDPISEHNRLYWYRQTLGQGPEFLTYFQNEAQLEKSRLLSDRFSAERPKGSFSTLEIQRTEQGDSAMYLCASSPSPSGRGPDTQYFGPGTRLTVL.

V is TRBV5-4 and J is TRBJ2-5, with D perhaps given as TRBD1 or TRBD2 (5 bases each). Trimming cost V 2 bases and J 5 bases, with 25 bases left between them. The CDR3 is 18 residues long. The germline V gene encodes CDR1 SGHNT and CDR2 YYREEE (reference sequence). CDR3 residues: CASSFSLRNGLWGETQYF. DNA of the CDR3: TGTGCCAGCAGCTTCTCCCTGAGAAACGGATTATGGGGGGAGACCCAGTACTTC.

The J gene is TRBJ1-2, the V gene TRBV29-1; 10 positions match TRBD1. Trimming at V came to 6 bases and at J to 8 bases, leaving 9 bases not matched to a gene. Germline CDR1 and CDR2: SQVTM and ANQGSEA. The CDR3 length is 13 residues. The CDR3 nucleotides read TGCAGCGTGGGTGGGACAGGGGAGGGAGGCTACACCTTC. Translation: CSVGGTGEGGYTF. Complete variable domain (other parts from reference TRBV29-1 and TRBJ1-2): SAVISQKPSRDICQRGTSLTIQCQVDSQVTMMFWYRQQPGQSLTLIATANQGSEATYESGFVIDKFPISRPNLTFSTLTVSNMSPEDSSIYLCSVGGTGEGGYTFGSGTRLTVV.

The chain has TRBV28 and TRBJ2-1, with TRBD2 identical over 10 bases. Looked up from germline, CDR1 is MDHEN and CDR2 is SYDVKM. This CDR3 spans 15 amino acids. After removal of 4 bases from V and 5 bases from J, the junction contained 5 bases not matched to a gene. The CDR3 DNA sequence: TGTGCCAGCAGTTCTAGCGGGAGTCCCCACAATGAGCAGTTCTTC. Its protein is CASSSSGSPHNEQFF.

The chain employs TRBV6-1 and TRBJ2-7; possibly TRBD1 or TRBD2 for D (5 bases each). The CDR3 is made up of 12 amino acids. Germline V gene data show CDR1 as MNHNS and CDR2 as SASEGT. V shed 8 bases and J shed 2 bases, with 10 bases lying between them. Here the CDR3 reads CASRDLTYEQYF. CDR3 nucleotides: TGTGCCAGCCGGGACCTAACCTACGAGCAGTACTTC.

The chain has TRBV2 and TRBJ2-1; 7 bases line up with TRBD1. Germline CDR1 SNHLY, CDR2 FYNNEI. There are 16 residues in the CDR3. V gave up 5 bases and J gave up 3 bases; unmatched junction bases: 10. As DNA, the CDR3 is TGTGCCAGCAGTATATCTACCCAGGGGGACTACAATGAGCAGTTCTTC. Protein product: CASSISTQGDYNEQFF.

A word on this clone: The sample holds other DNA sequences that translate to the same CDR3. This sequence joins TRBV4-1 and TRBJ1-1, with no clear D. Germline V gives CDR1 MGHRA, CDR2 YSYEKL. This CDR3 region has 14 residues. V was shortened by 0 bases and J by 1 base, with 6 bases between the two germline ends. The CDR3 DNA reads as TGCGCCAGCAGCCAAGAGGGCGGGAACACTGAAGCTTTCTTT. It specifies CASSQEGGNTEAFF.

This chain connects TRBV27 to TRBJ2-7, with a weak D call TRBD1 (6 bases). The CDR3 contains 13 residues. Germline V gene sequence: CDR1 MNHEY, CDR2 SMNVEV (reference sequence). The V gene lost 10 bases and the J gene lost 3 bases, with 16 bases spanning the gap. This chain's CDR3 is CATADSLLYEQYF. The CDR3 bases are TGTGCCACCGCGGACAGTTTACTCTACGAGCAGTACTTC.

The chain has TRBV18 and TRBJ2-1; the match to TRBD1 covers 7 bases. Germline trimming cut 2 bases from V and 0 bases from J; bases unmatched to any gene: 4. CDR1 is KGHSH and CDR2 is LQKENI in the germline V gene. This CDR3 spans 16 amino acids. As DNA, the CDR3 is TGTGCCAGCTCACCAACACAGGGGACCTCCTACAATGAGCAGTTCTTC. Translated, it gives CASSPTQGTSYNEQFF.

This chain uses TRBV19 with TRBJ1-5, with D unclear. V was trimmed by 3 bases and J by 3 bases, leaving 12 bases between them. Germline-derived CDR1 and CDR2 are LNHDA and SQIVND (reference sequence). This CDR3 region has 15 residues. CDR3 amino acids: CASSMVIWDNQPQHF. CDR3 nucleotides: TGTGCCAGTAGTATGGTCATCTGGGACAATCAGCCCCAGCATTTT.

V usage is TRBV7-2 and J usage is TRBJ2-7; D ambiguous. Germline CDR1 reads SGHTA; CDR2 reads FQGNSA. Trimming took off 1 base at V and 3 bases at J, with 19 bases between the two ends. The CDR3 is made up of 17 amino acids. CDR3 bases: TGTGCCAGCAGCTTAGTCCCCCCTAGACAAGTTCACTACGAGCAGTACTTC. Its protein product is CASSLVPPRQVHYEQYF.

The chain employs TRBV5-5 and TRBJ2-7; D ambiguous. V lost 2 bases, J lost 0 bases, and 12 bases lay in between. The CDR3 length is 15 residues. Per germline, CDR1 SGHKS and CDR2 YYEKEE (reference sequence). The CDR3 loop is CASSLIGGSSYEQYF. The DNA for the CDR3 is TGTGCCAGCAGCTTAATTGGCGGAAGCTCCTACGAGCAGTACTTC.

Points on this clone: Within the sample, other DNA sequences also encode this same CDR3. This rearrangement joins TRBV28 to TRBJ2-5, with D tentatively TRBD1 (6 bases). This CDR3 has 13 residues. Germline V gene lookup returns CDR1 MDHEN and CDR2 SYDVKM. V dropped 2 bases and J dropped 2 bases, with 6 bases sitting between them. The CDR3 here is CASSLGQQETQYF. CDR3 coding DNA: TGTGCCAGCAGTTTAGGACAGCAAGAGACCCAGTACTTC.

The V and J genes are TRBV6-5 and TRBJ2-1; TRBD2 agrees at 10 bases. The CDR3 runs to 14 residues. Germline CDR1 and CDR2: MNHEY and SVGAGI. V shed 4 bases, J shed 9 bases, and the junction held 6 bases outside the gene matches. For the CDR3, the DNA is TGTGCCAGCAGTTTGCTAGCGGGAGTAAGTGAGCAGTTCTTC. Its protein product is CASSLLAGVSEQFF.

The chain combines TRBV4-1 with TRBJ2-3; unclear D gene. This CDR3 has 17 residues. V was cut by 1 base and J by 0 bases, with 14 bases left in between. Germline CDR1 and CDR2: MGHRA and YSYEKL. The CDR3 nucleotides are TGCGCCAGCAGCCAAGCCCCTATGTACTCTAGCACAGATACGCAGTATTTT. This sequence encodes CASSQAPMYSSTDTQYF.

This chain links TRBV4-2 with TRBJ2-7; 7 bases map to TRBD2. The germline V gene has CDR1 LGHNA and CDR2 YNFKEQ. Unmatched junction bases numbered 14, after V lost 0 bases and J lost 3 bases. This CDR3 contains 18 residues. CDR3 bases: TGTGCCAGCAGCCAAGATCAAGCGGGGTTGGGTAAGAACTACGAGCAGTACTTC. Residues: CASSQDQAGLGKNYEQYF.

The chain recombines TRBV28 with TRBJ1-2; 8 bases line up with TRBD1. Trimming cost V 4 bases and J 4 bases; bases outside gene matches: 5. This CDR3 comprises 14 residues. Looked up from germline, CDR1 is MDHEN and CDR2 is SYDVKM. CDR3 residues: CASSSGQGVYGYTF. Here the CDR3 DNA reads TGTGCCAGCAGTTCCGGACAGGGAGTCTATGGCTACACCTTC.

The chain combines TRBV25-1 with TRBJ1-3; a weak D match, TRBD1 (5 bases). The CDR3 extends over 15 amino acids. Germline CDR1 MGHDK, CDR2 SYGVNS. The V and J ends lost 3 bases and 7 bases respectively, with 16 bases between them. The CDR3 spells CASSEATAPWNTIYF. The CDR3 region has the DNA TGTGCCAGCAGTGAGGCGACAGCCCCGTGGAACACCATATATTTT.

The chain carries TRBV29-1 and TRBJ2-7, with 11 bases matching TRBD2. Germline V CDR1 and CDR2: SQVTM, ANQGSEA. The CDR3 is 13 residues long. Trimming cost V 7 bases and J 3 bases; bases outside gene matches: 5. The CDR3 coding sequence is TGCAGCGCACGACTAGCGGGATTCTACGAGCAGTACTTC. Translating gives CSARLAGFYEQYF.

The J gene is TRBJ2-7, the V gene TRBV27, with D tentatively TRBD2 (5 bases). Germline assignment: CDR1 MNHEY and CDR2 SMNVEV (reference sequence). This CDR3 has 13 residues. V shed 6 bases and J shed 3 bases, with 12 bases lying between them. The CDR3 loop is CASRARGHYEQYF. CDR3 coding DNA: TGTGCCAGCAGAGCTCGGGGTCACTACGAGCAGTACTTC.

As concerns this clone: The identical CDR3 is also encoded by other nucleotide sequences in the sample. V usage is TRBV27 and J usage is TRBJ2-7; TRBD2 matches at 8 bases. The germline V gene has CDR1 MNHEY and CDR2 SMNVEV (reference sequence). The V gene end was trimmed by 6 bases and the J gene end by 2 bases; junction bases not matched to a gene: 3. CDR3 length: 13 residues. CDR3 loop: CASSQGLAYEQYF. Written as DNA, the CDR3 is TGTGCCAGCAGCCAGGGACTAGCCTACGAGCAGTACTTC.

The rearrangement uses TRBV14 and TRBJ2-3; D is undetermined. The germline V and J ends were trimmed by 1 base and 7 bases, with 12 bases remaining between them. Germline V CDR1 and CDR2: SGHDN, FVKESK. This CDR3 has 14 amino acids. Here the CDR3 reads CASSQGNGHHTQYF. The CDR3 nucleotides are TGTGCCAGCAGCCAAGGGAATGGCCATCATACGCAGTATTTT. Drawing the rest from reference TRBV14 and TRBJ2-3, the complete variable domain is EAGVTQFPSHSVIEKGQTVTLRCDPISGHDNLYWYRRVMGKEIKFLLHFVKESKQDESGMPNNRFLAERTGGTYSTLKVQPAELEDSGVYFCASSQGNGHHTQYFGPGTRLTVL.